This T cell receptor (beta chain) was identified during a study of blood T cell repertoires in COVID-19 (TCRdb year 2020). Regarding the study in general: Samples covering the acute and convalescent phases of COVID-19 were provided by collaborators in the United States, Italy and Spain. The prospective study material was composed of cDNA or gDNA derived from T cells, B-cell-depleted T cells, or PBMCs. The dataset comprised deeply sampled blood TCRbeta repertoires from subjects exposed to, actively infected with, or recovered from COVID-19. The repertoires were released in a freely available public database intended as a resource for research on the immune response to SARS-CoV-2. The samples were drawn from the first 160 participants of the ongoing ImmuneRACE study and from 1,254 subjects provided by 6 global collaborators. Sample metadata almost always included a de-identified subject ID, COVID-19 status, age in years and sex. HLA class I and class II types, where available, came from metadata supplied by the sample provider rather than from assay-based typing. Study-wide findings and limitations: How much clinical and demographic metadata was included differed by source and by participant, and the metadata was provided uncurated.

TCRbeta CDR3 regions were amplified from genomic DNA by means of the immunoSEQ Assay, a bias-controlled multiplex PCR. The source study handled its data this way. The number of nucleated cells in each sample was estimated from the amplification of reference gene primers within the assay. Sequence reads were collapsed and filtered to measure the absolute abundance of every unique TCRbeta CDR3 rearrangement. For each sample, productive Simpson clonality was calculated by taking the square root of Simpson's diversity index across productive rearrangements. Imported from immuneACCESS, the table was reduced by TCRdb to in-frame sequences with V and J called. These copies leave out some clones; in studies compared against another copy, an unresolved V gene accounts for under half, and the cause of the remainder is not known. The D gene and trimming were derived from the DNA, and the V and J assignments and clone size from that table. A total of roughly 59,000 clones appear in this sample, around 85% of them only once. Around a tenth of the sample rests with the top ten.

About this clone: Its target antigen remains unknown. The sample holds no much larger clone one base away, and base qualities are not on file.

From its cysteine to its phenylalanine, the CDR3 spans 15 amino acids. The read is trimmed to its CDR3 DNA, 45 bases read in frame from base 1. Between the V and J ends, shortened by 0 bases and 5 bases respectively, the junction contains 13 bases. CDR1 and CDR2 are read off the germline V gene as SGHVS and FNYEAQ. Whole blood was collected in K2EDTA tubes by collaborating institutions according to the institutions' own protocols. For TCRbeta analysis, collaborators shipped samples in one of three forms: frozen whole blood, isolated PBMCs, or DNA extracted from either of those sample types. Input material: peripheral blood. This sequence was found in a human donor in a cohort sampled during active COVID-19. The chain is made from TRBV7-6 and TRBJ2-5; the D gene is possibly TRBD2, with 6 bases matching. The CDR3 corresponds to CASSLALGGGETQYF. The DNA sequence is as follows: TGTGCCAGCAGCTTAGCGCTCGGGGGAGGTGAGACCCAGTACTTC.